Described below is a single T cell receptor beta chain sequence and its context. Its antigen remains unidentified. This record belongs to a study of response to subunit inactivated influenza vaccine. Regarding the study as a whole: Researchers suggested that each seasonal influenza vaccination recruits few new T cells.

TCRdb re-called the RT-PCR reads through MiXCR, storing one row per CDR3 protein. This sample yields approximately 700,000 distinct CDR3 sequences, of which roughly 14% are seen a single time; around 6.5% belongs to the top ten. The CDR3 covers 15 residues. V trimming: 5 bases; J trimming: 1 base; junction bases outside the gene matches: 7. Germline values: CDR1 SGHRS, CDR2 YFSETQ. This sequence originates from a man in his fifties who received an inactivated influenza vaccine. The rearrangement uses TRBV5-1 and TRBJ1-1, with 8 bases identical to TRBD1. This sample comprised PBMCs from blood, obtained around two weeks before vaccination. CDR3 DNA sequence: TGCGCCAGCAGAAATCCCGGGACAGGGAACACTGAAGCTTTCTTT. This encodes CASRNPGTGNTEAFF.